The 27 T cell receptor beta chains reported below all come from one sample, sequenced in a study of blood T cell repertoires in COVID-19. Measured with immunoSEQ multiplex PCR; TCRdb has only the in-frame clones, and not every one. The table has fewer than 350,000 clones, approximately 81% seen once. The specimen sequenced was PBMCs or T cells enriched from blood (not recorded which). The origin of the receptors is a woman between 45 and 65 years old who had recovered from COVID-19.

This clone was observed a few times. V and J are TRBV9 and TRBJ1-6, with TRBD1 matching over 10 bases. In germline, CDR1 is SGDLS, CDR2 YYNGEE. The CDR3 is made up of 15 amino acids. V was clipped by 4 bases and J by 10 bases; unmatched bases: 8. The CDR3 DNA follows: TGTGCCAGCAGCCGCGCCGGGACAGGGGTCTCACCCCTCCACTTT. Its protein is CASSRAGTGVSPLHF.

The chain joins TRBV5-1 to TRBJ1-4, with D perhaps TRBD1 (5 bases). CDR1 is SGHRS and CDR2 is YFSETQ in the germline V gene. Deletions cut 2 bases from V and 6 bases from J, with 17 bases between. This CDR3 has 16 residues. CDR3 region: CASSFTQTTGYEKLFF. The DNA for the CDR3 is TGCGCCAGCAGCTTTACACAGACAACAGGTTATGAAAAACTGTTTTTT.

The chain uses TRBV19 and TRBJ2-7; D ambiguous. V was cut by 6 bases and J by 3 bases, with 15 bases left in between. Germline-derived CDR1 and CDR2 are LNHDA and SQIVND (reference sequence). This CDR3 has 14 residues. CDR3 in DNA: TGTGCCAGTAGCGACCCTAACGGCGGCTACGAGCAGTACTTC. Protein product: CASSDPNGGYEQYF.

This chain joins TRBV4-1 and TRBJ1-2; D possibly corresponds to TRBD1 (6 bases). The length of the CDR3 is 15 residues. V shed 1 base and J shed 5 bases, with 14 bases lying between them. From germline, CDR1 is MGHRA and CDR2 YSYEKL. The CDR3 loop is CASSQVPGVPYGYTF. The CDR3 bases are TGCGCCAGCAGCCAAGTGCCAGGGGTCCCTTATGGCTACACCTTC.

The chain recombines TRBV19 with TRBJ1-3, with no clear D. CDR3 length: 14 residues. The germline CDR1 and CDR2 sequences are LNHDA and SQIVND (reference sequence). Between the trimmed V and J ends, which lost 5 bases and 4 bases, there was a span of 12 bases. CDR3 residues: CASSERKFGNTIYF. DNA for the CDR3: TGTGCCAGTAGTGAGCGGAAATTCGGAAACACCATATATTTT.

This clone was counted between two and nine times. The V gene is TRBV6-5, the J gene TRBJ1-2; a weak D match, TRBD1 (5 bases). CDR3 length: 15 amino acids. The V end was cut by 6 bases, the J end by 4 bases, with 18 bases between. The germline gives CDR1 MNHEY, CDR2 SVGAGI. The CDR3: CASRPTGGNPYGYTF. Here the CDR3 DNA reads TGTGCCAGCAGGCCCACGGGGGGGAACCCCTATGGCTACACCTTC.

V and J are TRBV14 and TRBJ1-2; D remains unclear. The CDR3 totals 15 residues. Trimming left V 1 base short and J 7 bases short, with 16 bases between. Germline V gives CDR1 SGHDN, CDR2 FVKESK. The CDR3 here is CASSQVAGIVSGYTF. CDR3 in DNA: TGTGCCAGCAGCCAAGTCGCGGGGATTGTCTCTGGCTACACCTTC. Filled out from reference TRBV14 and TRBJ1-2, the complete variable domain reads EAGVTQFPSHSVIEKGQTVTLRCDPISGHDNLYWYRRVMGKEIKFLLHFVKESKQDESGMPNNRFLAERTGGTYSTLKVQPAELEDSGVYFCASSQVAGIVSGYTFGSGTRLTVV.

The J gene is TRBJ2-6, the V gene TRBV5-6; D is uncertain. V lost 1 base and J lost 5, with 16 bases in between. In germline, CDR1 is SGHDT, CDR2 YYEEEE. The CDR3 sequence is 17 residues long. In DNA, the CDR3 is TGTGCCAGCAGCTTGATGAGAACAGTATACCGGGCCAACGTCCTGACTTTC. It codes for CASSLMRTVYRANVLTF.

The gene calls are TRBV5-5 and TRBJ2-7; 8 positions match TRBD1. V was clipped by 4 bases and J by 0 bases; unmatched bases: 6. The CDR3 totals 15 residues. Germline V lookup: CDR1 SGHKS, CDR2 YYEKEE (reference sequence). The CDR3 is CASSLGQVNSYEQYF. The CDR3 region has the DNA TGTGCCAGCAGCCTGGGACAGGTAAACTCCTACGAGCAGTACTTC.

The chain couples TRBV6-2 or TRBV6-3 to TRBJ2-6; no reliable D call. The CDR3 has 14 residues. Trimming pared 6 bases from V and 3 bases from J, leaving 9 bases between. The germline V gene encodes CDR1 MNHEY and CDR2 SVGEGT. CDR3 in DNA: TGTGCCAGCAGCCGGAGTGGTGGGGCCAACGTCCTGACTTTC. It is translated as CASSRSGGANVLTF.

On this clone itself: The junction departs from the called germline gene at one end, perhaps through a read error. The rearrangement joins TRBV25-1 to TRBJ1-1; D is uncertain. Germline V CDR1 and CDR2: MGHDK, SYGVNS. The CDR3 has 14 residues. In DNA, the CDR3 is TGTGCCGGCAGATGGTTGGGGAGGAACACTGAAGCTTTCTTT. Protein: CAGRWLGRNTEAFF.

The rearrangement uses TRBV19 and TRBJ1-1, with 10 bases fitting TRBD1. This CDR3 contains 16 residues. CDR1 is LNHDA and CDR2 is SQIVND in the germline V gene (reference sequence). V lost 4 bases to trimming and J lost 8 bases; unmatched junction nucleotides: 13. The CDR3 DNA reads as TGTGCCAGTAGTACCCATAAGACAGGGGGCAAGGGAGAAGCTTTCTTT. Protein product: CASSTHKTGGKGEAFF.

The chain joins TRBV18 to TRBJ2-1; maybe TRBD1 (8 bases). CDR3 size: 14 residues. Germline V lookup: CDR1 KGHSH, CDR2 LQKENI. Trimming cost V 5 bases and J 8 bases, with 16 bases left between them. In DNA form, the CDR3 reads TGTGCCAGCTCATCTGGACAGGGAGGGTATGAGCAGTTCTTC. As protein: CASSSGQGGYEQFF.

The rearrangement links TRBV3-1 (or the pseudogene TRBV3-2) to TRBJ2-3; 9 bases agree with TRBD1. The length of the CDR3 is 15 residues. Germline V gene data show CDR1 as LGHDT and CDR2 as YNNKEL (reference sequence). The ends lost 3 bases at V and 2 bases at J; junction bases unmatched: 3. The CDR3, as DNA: TGTGCCAGCAGCCACCTACAGGGGGCCACAGATACGCAGTATTTT. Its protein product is CASSHLQGATDTQYF.

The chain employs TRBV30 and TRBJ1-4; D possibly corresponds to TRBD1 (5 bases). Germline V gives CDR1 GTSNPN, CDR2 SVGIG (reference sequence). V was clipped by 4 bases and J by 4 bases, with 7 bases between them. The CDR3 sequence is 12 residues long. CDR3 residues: CAWTGINEKLFF. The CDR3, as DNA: TGTGCCTGGACAGGGATTAATGAAAAACTGTTTTTT.

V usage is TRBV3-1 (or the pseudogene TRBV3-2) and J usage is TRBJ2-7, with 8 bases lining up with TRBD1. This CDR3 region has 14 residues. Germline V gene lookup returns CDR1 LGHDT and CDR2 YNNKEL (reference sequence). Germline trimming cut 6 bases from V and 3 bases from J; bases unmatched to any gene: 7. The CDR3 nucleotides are TGTGCCAGCAGAAGACAGGGGTCTTTCTACGAGCAGTACTTC. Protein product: CASRRQGSFYEQYF.

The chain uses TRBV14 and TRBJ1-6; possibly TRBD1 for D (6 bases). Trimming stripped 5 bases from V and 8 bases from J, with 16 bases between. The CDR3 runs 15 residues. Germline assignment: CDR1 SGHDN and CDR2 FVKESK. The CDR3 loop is CASSKVLGADSPLHF. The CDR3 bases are TGTGCCAGCAGCAAGGTGTTGGGGGCGGATTCACCCCTCCACTTT.

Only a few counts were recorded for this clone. CDR3 DNA: TGTGCCAGCAGCCAGTCCGGGGATTCACCCCTCCACTTT. This encodes CASSQSGDSPLHF. V usage is TRBV14 and J usage is TRBJ1-6; D gene unclear. The V and J ends lost 3 bases and 8 bases respectively, with 8 bases between them. Per germline, CDR1 SGHDN and CDR2 FVKESK. This CDR3 has 13 residues.

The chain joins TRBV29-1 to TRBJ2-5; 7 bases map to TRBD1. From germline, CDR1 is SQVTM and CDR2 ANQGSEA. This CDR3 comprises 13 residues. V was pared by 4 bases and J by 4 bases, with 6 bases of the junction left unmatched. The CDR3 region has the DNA TGCAGCGTTGGCAAGGGGGCGAGAGAGACCCAGTACTTC. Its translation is CSVGKGARETQYF.

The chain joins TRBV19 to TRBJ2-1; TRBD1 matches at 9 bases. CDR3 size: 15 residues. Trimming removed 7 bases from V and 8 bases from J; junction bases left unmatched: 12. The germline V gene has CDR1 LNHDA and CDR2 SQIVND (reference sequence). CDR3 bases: TGTGCCAGTACCGAACTAGGGACAGGGTTCGATGAGCAGTTCTTC. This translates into CASTELGTGFDEQFF.

The CDR3 DNA follows: TGCGCCAGCAGCCTCTCCTCCTACAATGAGCAGTTCTTC. Translating gives CASSLSSYNEQFF. The chain recombines TRBV5-1 with TRBJ2-1; D unclear. Trimming shortened V by 4 bases and J by 0 bases, and 5 bases separated the two germline ends. This CDR3 region has 13 residues. The germline CDR1 and CDR2 sequences are SGHRS and YFSETQ.

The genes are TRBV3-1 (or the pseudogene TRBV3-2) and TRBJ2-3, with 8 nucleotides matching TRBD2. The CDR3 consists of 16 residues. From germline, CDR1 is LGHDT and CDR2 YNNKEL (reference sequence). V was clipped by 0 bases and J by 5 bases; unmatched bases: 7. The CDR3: CASSQDRLAGQDTQYF. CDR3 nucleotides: TGTGCCAGCAGCCAAGATCGCCTAGCGGGTCAAGATACGCAGTATTTT.

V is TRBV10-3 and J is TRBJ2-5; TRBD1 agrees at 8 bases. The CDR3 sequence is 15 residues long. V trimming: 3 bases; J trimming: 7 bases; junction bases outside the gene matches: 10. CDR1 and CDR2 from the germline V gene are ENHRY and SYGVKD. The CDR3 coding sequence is TGTGCCATCAGTGAACTCGGACAGGGCCGAGGGACCCAGTACTTC. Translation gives CAISELGQGRGTQYF.

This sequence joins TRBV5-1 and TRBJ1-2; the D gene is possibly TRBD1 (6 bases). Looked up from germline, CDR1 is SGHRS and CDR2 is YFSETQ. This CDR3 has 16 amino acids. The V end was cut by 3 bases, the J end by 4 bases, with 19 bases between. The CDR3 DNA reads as TGCGCCAGCAGCTCCAACCTAGGGCAGGGGAGCTATGGCTACACCTTC. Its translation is CASSSNLGQGSYGYTF.

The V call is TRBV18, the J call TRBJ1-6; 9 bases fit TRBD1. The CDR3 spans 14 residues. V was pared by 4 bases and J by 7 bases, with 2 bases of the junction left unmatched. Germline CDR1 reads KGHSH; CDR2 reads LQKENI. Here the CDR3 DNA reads TGTGCCAGCTCACGGGACAGGGCGAATTCACCCCTCCACTTT. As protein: CASSRDRANSPLHF.

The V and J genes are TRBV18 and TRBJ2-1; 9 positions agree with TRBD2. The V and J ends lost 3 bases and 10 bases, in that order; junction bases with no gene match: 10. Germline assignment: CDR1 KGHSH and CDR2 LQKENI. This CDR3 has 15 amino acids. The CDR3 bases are TGTGCCAGCTCACCGCCAGCGGGAGGTCCGGGGGAGCAGTTCTTC. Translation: CASSPPAGGPGEQFF. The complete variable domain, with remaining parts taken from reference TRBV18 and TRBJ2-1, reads NAGVMQNPRHLVRRRGQEARLRCSPMKGHSHVYWYRQLPEEGLKFMVYLQKENIIDESGMPKERFSAEFPKEGPSILRIQQVVRGDSAAYFCASSPPAGGPGEQFFGPGTRLTVL.

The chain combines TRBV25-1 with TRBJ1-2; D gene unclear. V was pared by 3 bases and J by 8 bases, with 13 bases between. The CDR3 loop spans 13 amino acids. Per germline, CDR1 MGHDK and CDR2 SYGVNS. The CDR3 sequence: CASSDGIAIGYTF. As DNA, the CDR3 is TGTGCCAGCAGTGACGGAATAGCTATAGGCTACACCTTC.